A single sample gave rise to the 5 T cell receptor beta chains below, sequenced in a study of cytomegalovirus exposure and HLA in healthy donors. Primers: 60 Vbeta forward and 13 Jbeta reverse. Libraries were prepared by immunoSEQ multiplex PCR; TCRdb keeps only in-frame clonotypes and omits some of them. The profile covers under 120,000 clones, with approximately 70% appearing a single time and about a tenth taken by the ten largest. Sequenced: PBMCs. These receptors all stem from a man aged 35 to 55 in good health and CMV-seropositive.

V and J are TRBV9 and TRBJ1-1; 9 bases are shared with TRBD1. The CDR3 has 13 amino acids. V lost 6 bases to trimming and J lost 6 bases; unmatched junction nucleotides: 6. Germline V lookup: CDR1 SGDLS, CDR2 YYNGEE. In DNA, the CDR3 is TGTGCCAGCACCGGGACAGGGAAATCTGAAGCTTTCTTT. Residues: CASTGTGKSEAFF.

The chain carries TRBV11-2 and TRBJ2-1, with a tentative D call TRBD1 (5 bases). Germline-derived CDR1 and CDR2 are SGHAT and FQNNGV. V was trimmed by 2 bases and J by 2 bases, leaving 13 bases between them. This CDR3 contains 16 residues. The CDR3, as DNA: TGTGCCAGCAGCTTAATGTCCAGGGTAACCTACAATGAGCAGTTCTTC. The encoded protein is CASSLMSRVTYNEQFF.

The J gene is TRBJ2-3, the V gene TRBV5-4; D might be TRBD2 (6 bases). The CDR3 has 15 residues. Germline V gene lookup returns CDR1 SGHNT and CDR2 YYREEE (reference sequence). Trimming removed 4 bases at V and 0 bases at J, with 12 bases between. In DNA form, the CDR3 reads TGTGCCAGCAGCACCGACGGGACTAGCACAGATACGCAGTATTTT. Its protein product is CASSTDGTSTDTQYF.

Here the CDR3 DNA reads TGCGCCAGCAGCCTGGGGACAGGGGGGATTGCAACTAATGAAAAACTGTTTTTT. Translated: CASSLGTGGIATNEKLFF. The rearrangement links TRBV5-1 to TRBJ1-4; TRBD1 aligns across 11 bases. V trimming: 4 bases; J trimming: 0 bases; junction bases outside the gene matches: 8. Germline loops: CDR1 SGHRS, CDR2 YFSETQ. The CDR3 runs 18 residues.

This clone has just one count. The chain uses TRBV7-9 and TRBJ2-7; TRBD1 aligns across 7 bases. Germline values: CDR1 SEHNR, CDR2 FQNEAQ (reference sequence). Germline trimming cut 4 bases from V and 2 bases from J; bases unmatched to any gene: 5. This CDR3 is 14 amino acids long. CDR3 residues: CASSSGTATYEQYF. Written as DNA, the CDR3 is TGTGCCAGCAGCTCCGGGACAGCGACCTACGAGCAGTACTTC.